This TCR beta chain was retrieved from a study of T cells of healthy individuals (dated by TCRdb to the late 2010s). Libraries came from 5' RACE. The reads were generated on an Illumina MiSeq. TCRdb's own reprocessing of the public reads used fastp at Q25 and MiXCR and kept productive beta chains. Identical CDR3 proteins give one entry, which carries the most common genes and DNA. The sample yields 85,000 to 100,000 distinct CDR3 sequences; approximately 18% were counted once. The leading ten clones occupy under 7.5% of the sample. This clonotype came up many times. The antigen this receptor binds is unknown. Qualities for individual bases were not recorded, and no much larger clone is one base off. This sequence was found in a human donor in good health.

CDR3 region: CASSLVVLNTEAFF. The DNA reads TGTGCCAGCTCTCTGGTTGTTTTGAACACTGAAGCTTTCTTT. The chain links TRBV7-9 with TRBJ1-1; the D gene is not confidently resolved. Cut back by 8 bases and 0 bases, the V and J ends lie 13 bases apart. From its cysteine to its phenylalanine, the CDR3 spans 14 amino acids. Only the CDR3 DNA is retained, 42 bases long and in frame from the first base. Per the germline V gene (reference sequence), SEHNR is the CDR1 and FQNEAQ is the CDR2. Reference TRBV7-9 and TRBJ1-1 proteins supply the regions before and after the CDR3; the full variable domain is: DTGVSQNPRHKITKRGQNVTFRCDPISEHNRLYWYRQTLGQGPEFLTYFQNEAQLEKSRLLSDRFSAERPKGSFSTLEIQRTEQGDSAMYLCASSLVVLNTEAFFGQGTRLTVV.